Below are 21 T cell receptor beta chains sequenced from a single sample in a study of CD8 T cells in ankylosing spondylitis. General study results and limits: Within ankylosing spondylitis blood, a TCR beta motif made up of seven to nine highly homologous variants appeared to be characteristic.

Their antigens remain unidentified. TCRdb re-derived calls from the 5' RACE reads in MiXCR, one entry per CDR3 protein. Of some 220,000 distinct CDR3 sequences in the sample, about 7% were seen once. Material: blood, either unsorted or a sorted T cell fraction (not recorded which). These receptors all come from a male donor with ankylosing spondylitis.

A few counts support this clonotype. This rearrangement joins TRBV5-1 to TRBJ2-5; possibly TRBD2 for D (7 bases). This CDR3 has 15 residues. The germline gives CDR1 SGHRS, CDR2 YFSETQ. The ends were cut back, 0 bases at V and 1 base at J, with 10 bases in the middle. The CDR3 is CASSLAGGPQETQYF. CDR3 DNA sequence: TGCGCCAGCAGCTTGGCGGGGGGCCCCCAAGAGACCCAGTACTTC.

Note on this clonotype: This may arise from a read error, as a much more abundant clone is one base away. The V gene is TRBV4-3, the J gene TRBJ2-7; 10 bases map to TRBD2. The ends lost 8 bases at V and 6 bases at J; junction bases unmatched: 16. CDR1 and CDR2 from the germline V gene are LGHNA and YSLEER. The CDR3 sequence is 16 residues long. The CDR3 coding sequence is TGCGCCAGCGGCCGAGAGAGGTCTAGCGGGAGTATCGAGCAGTACTTC. Translation gives CASGRERSSGSIEQYF.

This clonotype was seen ten or more times. The CDR3 bases are TGTGCCAGCAGTTTACTAGCGGGAGGGCGCAATGAGCAGTTCTTC. Translation gives CASSLLAGGRNEQFF. The J gene is TRBJ2-1, the V gene TRBV27; 12 bases are a match to TRBD2. The CDR3 consists of 15 residues. The junction had 2 bases not matched to a gene; V was cut back by 2 bases and J by 6 bases. CDR1 is MNHEY, CDR2 SMNVEV, per germline (reference sequence).

This clonotype occurred many times. The gene calls are TRBV6-1 and TRBJ1-5, with D unclear. From germline, CDR1 is MNHNS and CDR2 SASEGT. The CDR3 length is 14 residues. The V gene lost 8 bases and the J gene lost 7 bases, with 18 bases spanning the gap. The CDR3 nucleotides read TGTGCCAGCGCTGAAATGCTTAATCGGCAGCCCCAGCATTTT. Translation gives CASAEMLNRQPQHF.

This clonotype occurred a few times. This chain joins TRBV6-5 and TRBJ1-2; a weak D match, TRBD1 (5 bases). The CDR3 is made up of 12 amino acids. With 7 bases removed from V and 7 bases from J, the gap between germline ends came to 13 bases. Germline assignment: CDR1 MNHEY and CDR2 SVGAGI. The CDR3 reads CASTLTGAGYTF. DNA of the CDR3: TGTGCCAGCACCCTCACCGGGGCTGGCTACACCTTC.

This clonotype has at least ten counts. The chain combines TRBV6-2 or TRBV6-3 with TRBJ1-2, with D hard to call. This CDR3 is built from 16 residues. Between the trimmed V and J ends, which lost 0 bases and 4 bases, there was a span of 15 bases. Germline V gives CDR1 MNHEY, CDR2 SVGEGT. DNA for the CDR3: TGTGCCAGCAGTTACTCGAAAACAGACCATTTCTATGGCTACACCTTC. This encodes CASSYSKTDHFYGYTF.

This clonotype was found many times. The chain has TRBV7-9 and TRBJ2-2; D may be TRBD1 (5 bases). The germline CDR1 and CDR2 sequences are SEHNR and FQNEAQ (reference sequence). V was pared by 11 bases and J by 1 base, with 14 bases between. The CDR3 contains 14 residues. DNA for the CDR3: TGTGCCGGAAAAGGGGATATGAACACCGGGGAGCTGTTTTTT. Residues: CAGKGDMNTGELFF.

This clonotype was counted between two and nine times. CDR3 sequence (DNA): TGTGCCAGCAGCGGGGAGGGCCAAGACACTGAAGCTTTCTTT. It is translated as CASSGEGQDTEAFF. The V gene is TRBV7-9, the J gene TRBJ1-1; D remains ambiguous. Germline V gene sequence: CDR1 SEHNR, CDR2 FQNEAQ (reference sequence). V lost 5 bases to trimming and J lost 3 bases, with 13 bases between them. The CDR3 loop spans 14 amino acids. The whole variable domain, remainder taken from reference TRBV7-9 and TRBJ1-1, is DTGVSQNPRHKITKRGQNVTFRCDPISEHNRLYWYRQTLGQGPEFLTYFQNEAQLEKSRLLSDRFSAERPKGSFSTLEIQRTEQGDSAMYLCASSGEGQDTEAFFGQGTRLTVV.

This clonotype was detected a few times. The chain is built from TRBV5-1 and TRBJ2-7; D remains unclear. The CDR3 consists of 13 residues. The germline gives CDR1 SGHRS, CDR2 YFSETQ. V shed 4 bases and J shed 6 bases, with 14 bases lying between them. The CDR3 loop reads CASSPGGASEQYF. The CDR3 nucleotides read TGCGCCAGCAGCCCAGGTGGTGCTTCCGAGCAGTACTTC.

Many counts were recorded for this clonotype. The DNA for the CDR3 is TGCGCCAGCAGCCTAGGACTAGCGGGTTTTTCCAATGAGCAGTTCTTC. Translated, it gives CASSLGLAGFSNEQFF. The V call is TRBV4-3, the J call TRBJ2-1; 11 nucleotides agree with TRBD2. In germline, CDR1 is LGHNA, CDR2 YSLEER. V trimming: 4 bases; J trimming: 6 bases; junction bases outside the gene matches: 8. This CDR3 spans 16 amino acids.

At least ten counts were recorded for this clonotype. The J gene is TRBJ2-2, the V gene TRBV6-1, with 7 bases aligning to TRBD1. Germline V CDR1 and CDR2: MNHNS, SASEGT. The V and J ends lost 8 bases and 2 bases, in that order; junction bases with no gene match: 11. The CDR3 length is 16 residues. In DNA form, the CDR3 reads TGTGCCAGCGGGCACCTGACAGGGCCAAACACCGGGGAGCTGTTTTTT. Its translation: CASGHLTGPNTGELFF.

This clonotype was detected once. This chain connects TRBV5-1 to TRBJ2-2, with TRBD1 matching over 7 bases. V was clipped by 2 bases and J by 2 bases; unmatched bases: 6. The CDR3 loop spans 16 amino acids. Germline lookup yields CDR1 SGHRS and CDR2 YFSETQ. The CDR3: CASSFLRQGNTGELFF. The CDR3 nucleotides read TGCGCCAGCAGCTTCCTTCGACAGGGAAACACCGGGGAGCTGTTTTTT.

This clonotype came up many times. The V call is TRBV6-2 or TRBV6-3, the J call TRBJ2-4, with D unclear. V was clipped by 7 bases and J by 0 bases, with 19 bases between them. CDR1 and CDR2 (germline): MNHEY, SVGEGT. This CDR3 is 17 amino acids long. The CDR3 here is CASTSGTDLLAKNIQYF. CDR3 nucleotides: TGTGCCAGCACCTCCGGAACAGACCTTCTAGCCAAAAACATTCAGTACTTC.

This clonotype turned up a few times. V and J are TRBV20-1 and TRBJ2-7; D is uncertain. Trimming pared 2 bases from V and 0 bases from J, leaving 11 bases between. The CDR3 runs 14 residues. Germline V gene sequence: CDR1 DFQATT, CDR2 SNEGSKA (reference sequence). The CDR3 reads CSARRPTSSYEQYF. CDR3 sequence (DNA): TGCAGTGCTAGAAGGCCGACCAGCTCCTACGAGCAGTACTTC.

The V and J genes are TRBV30 and TRBJ2-7; 7 bases are shared with TRBD1. CDR3 size: 15 residues. After removal of 1 base from V and 3 bases from J, the junction contained 9 bases not matched to a gene. The V gene's germline CDR1 is GTSNPN and CDR2 SVGIG (reference sequence). The CDR3 is CAWSAPRQGFYEQYF. Written as DNA, the CDR3 is TGTGCCTGGAGTGCGCCGCGACAGGGTTTCTACGAGCAGTACTTC.

This clonotype was observed many times. The V call is TRBV5-1, the J call TRBJ2-3; 7 bases line up with TRBD1. Germline loops: CDR1 SGHRS, CDR2 YFSETQ. The ends lost 0 bases at V and 4 bases at J; junction bases unmatched: 8. This CDR3 spans 16 amino acids. The CDR3 loop is CASSLARRQGADTQYF. For the CDR3, the DNA is TGCGCCAGCAGCTTGGCCAGGAGACAGGGCGCAGATACGCAGTATTTT.

This clonotype was seen many times. The genes are TRBV4-2 and TRBJ1-1; no firm D call. The V gene lost 4 bases and the J gene lost 1 base, with 7 bases spanning the gap. Germline V gene sequence: CDR1 LGHNA, CDR2 YNFKEQ. The CDR3 has 13 amino acids. The CDR3 sequence is CASSPPGNTEAFF. The DNA for the CDR3 is TGTGCCAGCAGCCCCCCAGGGAACACTGAAGCTTTCTTT.

The chain joins TRBV29-1 to TRBJ2-7; D may be TRBD1 (6 bases). Trimming took 6 bases from V and 4 from J, leaving 13 bases between them. Germline V CDR1 and CDR2: SQVTM, ANQGSEA. The CDR3 consists of 12 residues. For the CDR3, the DNA is TGCAGCGTCCAAGCCAGGGGATACGAGCAGTACTTC. Encoded protein: CSVQARGYEQYF.

This clonotype appeared many times. V and J are TRBV5-8 and TRBJ2-7; the D is unclear. V lost 2 bases and J 2 bases, leaving 11 bases between the germline ends. CDR3 length equals 14 residues. Germline CDR1 SGHTS, CDR2 YDEGEE. The DNA of the CDR3 is TGTGCCAGCAGCTTATGGACGGAGACCTACGAGCAGTACTTC. Translated, it gives CASSLWTETYEQYF.

This clonotype was seen many times. The rearrangement joins TRBV6-1 to TRBJ2-7; D not certain. The CDR3 runs 13 residues. V lost 6 bases to trimming and J lost 3 bases, with 12 bases between them. Per the germline V gene, CDR1 is MNHNS and CDR2 is SASEGT. CDR3 nucleotide sequence: TGTGCCAGCAGGGATCGACTTTTCTACGAGCAGTACTTC. Translated, it gives CASRDRLFYEQYF.

This clonotype was seen ten or more times. The DNA of the CDR3 is TGTGCCAGCAGTACCGGGACTTTCTATGGCTACACCTTC. Translated: CASSTGTFYGYTF. V gene TRBV6-2 or TRBV6-3 combines with J gene TRBJ1-2; D may be TRBD1 (5 bases). V lost 5 bases to trimming and J lost 4 bases, with 11 bases between them. The V gene's germline CDR1 is MNHEY and CDR2 SVGEGT. CDR3 size: 13 residues.